This is a list of T cell receptor beta chains from one sample in a study of cytomegalovirus exposure and HLA in healthy donors. Some clones are missing from TCRdb's copy, which holds only in-frame ones; the method was immunoSEQ multiplex PCR. Counted here are about 180,000 clones, over 80% occurring once; the ten biggest clones make up less than 1.5%. Sequencing was done on a sample of PBMCs. Source of these receptors: a girl between 10 and 17 years old in good health and CMV-seropositive. Each CDR3 is given with its conserved first and last residue. A D gene is named only where the DNA matches it firmly. Expanded clones are given a class, and other clones once, few, many or no size at all.

14	TRBV19	TRBJ1-3	.	.	TGTGCCAGTAGTACCCAGGGATGGGGAAACACCATATATTTT	CASSTQGWGNTIYF
15	TRBV2	TRBJ1-6	.	few	TGTGCCAGCAGGCTTAATACAGGGTCGAATTCACCCCTCCACTTT	CASRLNTGSNSPLHF
15	TRBV5-1	TRBJ2-7	TRBD2	.	TGCGCCAGCAGCTTGAAAATGGGGGGGATCTACGAGCAGTACTTC	CASSLKMGGIYEQYF
14	TRBV4-1	TRBJ1-5	.	few	TGCGCCAGCAGGCCGACAGGAATCAATCAGCCCCAGCATTTT	CASRPTGINQPQHF
14	TRBV5-4	TRBJ1-6	TRBD1	.	TGTGCCAGCAGCTTCTGGGACAGCCTTTCACCCCTCCACTTT	CASSFWDSLSPLHF
13	TRBV7-9	TRBJ1-2	.	.	TGTGCCAGCACCAAGACAAATGAGTTGGGCTACACCTTC	CASTKTNELGYTF
15	TRBV4-3	TRBJ2-3	TRBD1	.	TGCGCCAGCAGCCAAGGACAGGGAAGCACAGATACGCAGTATTTT	CASSQGQGSTDTQYF
16	TRBV18	TRBJ2-7	TRBD1	.	TGTGCCAGCTCACCCCGGGTGAAGGGGGCCGACTACGAGCAGTACTTC	CASSPRVKGADYEQYF
13	TRBV29-1	TRBJ1-4	TRBD1	.	TGCAGCGTTGGAGGGGGCTATAATGAAAAACTGTTTTTT	CSVGGGYNEKLFF
13	TRBV11-3	TRBJ2-1	TRBD2	.	TGTGCCAGCACCGCAGCGGGAGGGGATGAGCAGTTCTTC	CASTAAGGDEQFF
16	TRBV28	TRBJ2-1	TRBD2	.	TGTGCCAGCAGTTTAGAAGCGGGGGCAACTTACAATGAGCAGTTCTTC	CASSLEAGATYNEQFF
14	TRBV15	TRBJ1-2	TRBD1	.	TGTGCCACCGGGAGAGGGACAGGGATCTATGGCTACACCTTC	CATGRGTGIYGYTF
15	TRBV29-1	TRBJ2-1	TRBD2	.	TGCAGCGTTGAAAAAGCGGGAGGGGTCTACAATGAGCAGTTCTTC	CSVEKAGGVYNEQFF
13	TRBV6-1	TRBJ2-4	TRBD1	.	TGTGCCAGCAGTGGCAGGGGGAAAAACATTCAGTACTTC	CASSGRGKNIQYF
16	TRBV15	TRBJ2-5	TRBD2	.	TGTGCCACCAGCAGAGATGGTATAGCGGGAGAAGAGACCCAGTACTTC	CATSRDGIAGEETQYF
18	TRBV5-5	TRBJ2-3	TRBD2	.	TGTGCCAGCAGCTTGGGGACTAGCAATCGGTGGAGCACAGATACGCAGTATTTT	CASSLGTSNRWSTDTQYF
15	TRBV7-9	TRBJ1-1	.	.	TGTGCCAGCAGCTTATTTTTAGGGGAGGACACTGAAGCTTTCTTT	CASSLFLGEDTEAFF
15	TRBV7-2	TRBJ2-1	TRBD1	once	TGTGCCAGCAGCTTAAGGGGGACAGGGCAATATGAGCAGTTCTTC	CASSLRGTGQYEQFF
15	TRBV7-2	TRBJ2-7	TRBD2	.	TGTGCCAGCAGCTCCGTCTTAGCGGGCCTCTACGAGCAGTACTTC	CASSSVLAGLYEQYF
16	TRBV30	TRBJ1-2	TRBD1	.	TGTGCCTGGAGTGTAATGGGGACAGGGGGCGTAGGTGGCTACACCTTC	CAWSVMGTGGVGGYTF
18	TRBV4-1	TRBJ1-2	TRBD1	.	TGCGCCAGCAGCCAACTCACGGGTGGACAGGGGGCGAACTATGGCTACACCTTC	CASSQLTGGQGANYGYTF
11	TRBV7-8	TRBJ2-7	.	.	TGTGCCAGCAGTAACTCCTACGAGCAGTACTTC	CASSNSYEQYF
14	TRBV6-5	TRBJ1-1	TRBD1	.	TGTGCCAGCACCCTCGGACAGGGCTACACTGAAGCTTTCTTT	CASTLGQGYTEAFF
13	TRBV30	TRBJ1-2	TRBD1	.	TGTGCCTGGGGAACAGGGGGGTACGATGGCTACACCTTC	CAWGTGGYDGYTF
15	TRBV6-1	TRBJ2-7	.	.	TGTGCCAGCAGTGTCCTCGGACGGGAAATCTACGAGCAGTACTTC	CASSVLGREIYEQYF
15	TRBV5-4	TRBJ2-3	TRBD1	.	TGTGCCAGCAGCTGGGGACAGGGGTCGGCAGATACGCAGTATTTT	CASSWGQGSADTQYF
14	TRBV7-9	TRBJ2-3	.	once	TGTGCCAGCAGCCTAGACTTTAGCACAGATACGCAGTATTTT	CASSLDFSTDTQYF
15	TRBV5-1	TRBJ2-1	.	.	TGCGCCAGCAGCTTGCGGGAGATTGCGCGCAATGAGCAGTTCTTC	CASSLREIARNEQFF
13	TRBV7-3	TRBJ2-2	.	.	TGTGCCAGCAGCTTATCTAGCTCCGGGGAGCTGTTTTTT	CASSLSSSGELFF
15	TRBV5-6	TRBJ2-1	TRBD2	.	TGTGCCAGCAGGATAGGACTAGCGGGAGGGTCGGAGCAGTTCTTC	CASRIGLAGGSEQFF
15	TRBV14	TRBJ2-2	.	.	TGTGCCAGCATGCCCGGGACAACGAACACCGGGGAGCTGTTTTTT	CASMPGTTNTGELFF
14	TRBV2	TRBJ2-7	TRBD2	.	TGTGCCACAAACCGGGACTACGTCACCTACGAGCAGTACTTC	CATNRDYVTYEQYF
15	TRBV7-6	TRBJ1-1	.	.	TGTGCCAGCAGCTTAGCGGGGCAGACGAACACTGAAGCTTTCTTT	CASSLAGQTNTEAFF
14	TRBV7-9	TRBJ1-2	.	.	TGTGCCAGCAGCTGGGGGACAACTAACTATGGCTACACCTTC	CASSWGTTNYGYTF
11	TRBV6-4	TRBJ1-1	.	.	TGTGCCGCGACCCGGGGGGAGGAAGCTTTCTTT	CAATRGEEAFF
14	TRBV4-1	TRBJ1-1	TRBD1	.	TGCGCCAGCAGCCAAAGGACAGGGGACACTGAAGCTTTCTTT	CASSQRTGDTEAFF
13	TRBV7-9	TRBJ2-7	.	.	TGTGCCAGCAGCTTAAGACAGATCAACGAGCAGTACTTC	CASSLRQINEQYF
16	TRBV5-1	TRBJ2-1	TRBD2	.	TGCGCCAGCAGGTTCCTTAGCGGGAGAAGCTACAATGAGCAGTTCTTC	CASRFLSGRSYNEQFF
15	TRBV2	TRBJ1-2	.	few	TGTGCCAGCAGGAGAAGACAGGAAACAAACTATGGCTACACCTTC	CASRRRQETNYGYTF
14	TRBV6-5	TRBJ1-3	.	.	TGTGCCAGCAAGGGGGGGCCCTCTGGAAACACCATATATTTT	CASKGGPSGNTIYF
15	TRBV6-5	TRBJ2-7	TRBD1	.	TGTGCCAGCAGTTACTCGGGGACAGGGTTATACGAGCAGTACTTC	CASSYSGTGLYEQYF
15	TRBV5-4	TRBJ2-5	TRBD1	few	TGTGCCAGCAGCTTGGGGCAGGGGGACCAAGAGACCCAGTACTTC	CASSLGQGDQETQYF
14	TRBV19	TRBJ1-4	.	.	TGTGCCAGTAGCGAGAGGACTCTGGGGGAAAAACTGTTTTTT	CASSERTLGEKLFF
16	TRBV4-3	TRBJ2-3	.	.	TGCGCCAGCAGCCAGGTGTGGGATCTCGGGGACTCTGGGCTGTATTTT	CASSQVWDLGDSGLYF
15	TRBV29-1	TRBJ2-7	TRBD1	.	TGCAGCGTTGAGCGAGCGGGACAGGGGAACTACGAGCAGTACTTC	CSVERAGQGNYEQYF
13	TRBV27	TRBJ2-5	.	.	TGTGCCAGCAGTCCACTCATACAAGAGACCCAGTACTTC	CASSPLIQETQYF